These 21 T cell receptor beta chains were all obtained from the same sample, sequenced in a study of early T cells in non-severe SARS-CoV-2 infection. TCRdb independently ran MiXCR on the 5' RACE reads; one entry per CDR3 protein. The sample lists around 30,000 distinct CDR3 sequences; more than 5% were seen once. Sequenced input: whole blood. These receptors were obtained from an adult who was a healthcare worker with PCR-confirmed SARS-CoV-2 infection or an uninfected control (not recorded which).

By sample fraction, this clonotype is medium-sized. The V gene is TRBV3-1, the J gene TRBJ2-5; perhaps TRBD2 as D (5 bases). Trimming left V 1 base short and J 4 bases short, with 13 bases between. This CDR3 comprises 15 residues. Germline CDR1 and CDR2: LGHDT and YNNKEL (reference sequence). This chain's CDR3 is CASSQAGSRPETQYF. CDR3 sequence (DNA): TGTGCCAGCAGCCAAGCGGGGAGTAGGCCAGAGACCCAGTACTTC.

This sequence joins TRBV28 and TRBJ2-7; D might be TRBD2 (6 bases). V lost 4 bases, J lost 0 bases, and 16 bases lay in between. The CDR3 sequence is 16 residues long. Germline lookup yields CDR1 MDHEN and CDR2 SYDVKM. The CDR3 DNA sequence: TGTGCCAGCAGTTCTCCGGGACTTAGGAGCTCCTACGAGCAGTACTTC. Translated: CASSSPGLRSSYEQYF.

This clonotype occurred many times. V usage is TRBV6-2 or TRBV6-3 and J usage is TRBJ1-1, with a weak D call TRBD1 (5 bases). This CDR3 comprises 15 residues. The germline CDR1 and CDR2 sequences are MNHEY and SVGEGT. V shed 0 bases and J shed 4 bases, with 12 bases lying between them. This CDR3 reads CASSYSGFQGTEAFF. CDR3 nucleotide sequence: TGTGCCAGCAGTTACTCGGGGTTCCAGGGCACTGAAGCTTTCTTT.

This clonotype was observed a handful of times. CDR3 loop: CASSYTGTRENIQYF. CDR3 DNA sequence: TGTGCCAGCAGTTATACCGGGACAAGGGAAAACATTCAGTACTTC. V and J are TRBV12-3 or TRBV12-4 and TRBJ2-4; tentatively, D is TRBD1 (6 bases). CDR3 size: 15 residues. The V gene lost 4 bases and the J gene lost 5 bases, with 15 bases spanning the gap.

In this sample, this clonotype turned up many times. The chain combines TRBV27 with TRBJ1-6, with unresolved D. The V gene's germline CDR1 is MNHEY and CDR2 SMNVEV (reference sequence). CDR3 length: 15 residues. V was pared by 1 base and J by 10 bases, with 14 bases between. CDR3 loop: CASSLYRERSSPLHF. The CDR3 DNA reads TGTGCCAGCAGTTTATACCGGGAGAGATCCTCACCCCTCCACTTT.

This clonotype was counted ten times or more. The chain joins TRBV30 to TRBJ1-6; 7 bases are a match to TRBD1. The CDR3 runs 14 residues. The J segment lost 6 bases and the V segment lost 3 bases, leaving 5 bases of the junction unmatched. Germline-derived CDR1 and CDR2 are GTSNPN and SVGIG (reference sequence). The CDR3 here is CAWRTGTVNSPLHF. Here the CDR3 DNA reads TGTGCCTGGAGAACGGGGACAGTTAATTCACCCCTCCACTTT.

This clonotype was recorded at least ten times. Written as DNA, the CDR3 is TGTGCCAGCAGCACCAGTCCCACCCATTACAATGAGCAGTTCTTC. Amino acid sequence: CASSTSPTHYNEQFF. The chain joins TRBV9 to TRBJ2-1; the D is unclear. This CDR3 is 15 amino acids long. The V end was cut by 4 bases, the J end by 4 bases, with 15 bases between. Germline V lookup: CDR1 SGDLS, CDR2 YYNGEE.

The rearrangement uses TRBV11-3 and TRBJ1-6; the D gene is possibly TRBD1 (5 bases). The germline V gene encodes CDR1 SGHNT and CDR2 YENEEA. The CDR3 covers 15 residues. Trimming left V 5 bases short and J 10 bases short, with 18 bases between. The DNA of the CDR3 is TGTGCCAGCAGCCAATCCGGGACTAAGGGATCACCCCTCCACTTT. This encodes CASSQSGTKGSPLHF.

By its share, this clonotype is medium-sized. The chain links TRBV20-1 to TRBJ1-5; D perhaps matches TRBD1 (6 bases). The germline V gene has CDR1 DFQATT and CDR2 SNEGSKA (reference sequence). V gave up 0 bases and J gave up 6 bases, with 12 bases separating them. The CDR3 has 14 amino acids. The CDR3 is CSAREGRGGQPQHF. CDR3 sequence (DNA): TGCAGTGCTAGAGAGGGCAGGGGTGGTCAGCCCCAGCATTTT.

This clonotype has at least ten counts. The V call is TRBV9, the J call TRBJ2-6, with D unclear. This CDR3 region has 16 residues. Germline V gives CDR1 SGDLS, CDR2 YYNGEE. V lost 4 bases, J lost 0 bases, and 11 bases lay in between. CDR3 sequence (DNA): TGTGCCAGCAGCTCCCTAGTGTCCTCTGGGGCCAACGTCCTGACTTTC. Its protein is CASSSLVSSGANVLTF. The variable domain in full, completed from reference TRBV9 and TRBJ2-6, reads DSGVTQTPKHLITATGQRVTLRCSPRSGDLSVYWYQQSLDQGLQFLIQYYNGEERAKGNILERFSAQQFPDLHSELNLSSLELGDSALYFCASSSLVSSGANVLTFGAGSRLTVL.

This clonotype has a count of ten or more. The rearrangement uses TRBV19 and TRBJ2-2; 11 bases are a match to TRBD1. The CDR3 runs 16 residues. Germline CDR1 reads LNHDA; CDR2 reads SQIVND (reference sequence). V shed 4 bases, J shed 4 bases, and the junction held 5 bases outside the gene matches. The CDR3 region is CASSRTGGGGTGELFF. The CDR3 region has the DNA TGTGCCAGTAGTAGGACAGGGGGCGGTGGCACCGGGGAGCTGTTTTTT.

At least ten counts were recorded for this clonotype. J is TRBJ1-5 and V is TRBV6-6; 9 bases are shared with TRBD1. CDR1 MNHNY and CDR2 SVGAGI come from the germline V gene (reference sequence). The V segment lost 2 bases and the J segment 7 bases; nucleotides outside the gene matches: 6. The CDR3 is made up of 15 amino acids. DNA for the CDR3: TGTGCCAGCAGTTACGGACAGGGGCCGGGGCAGCCCCAGCATTTT. Translated, it gives CASSYGQGPGQPQHF.

This clonotype was counted between two and nine times. The chain links TRBV7-2 to TRBJ2-1; no definite D call. Germline CDR1 reads SGHTA; CDR2 reads FQGNSA. CDR3 size: 15 residues. Trimming removed 4 bases from V and 2 bases from J, with 12 bases in between. CDR3 sequence reads: CASSSDRGTYNEQFF. Here the CDR3 DNA reads TGTGCCAGCAGCTCCGACCGAGGAACCTACAATGAGCAGTTCTTC.

This clonotype was counted at least ten times. The chain links TRBV10-2 to TRBJ2-2, with D maybe TRBD1 (5 bases). The germline V gene encodes CDR1 WSHSY and CDR2 SAAADI. The CDR3 is made up of 14 amino acids. Trimming pared 4 bases from V and 1 base from J, leaving 7 bases between. The CDR3 DNA follows: TGCGCCAGCAGTGGAGACAGGAACACCGGGGAGCTGTTTTTT. Its translation is CASSGDRNTGELFF.

This clonotype was detected only a few times. The rearrangement links TRBV28 to TRBJ2-7; D gene ambiguous. Germline CDR1 is MDHEN and CDR2 is SYDVKM. The CDR3 consists of 11 residues. Between the trimmed V and J ends, which lost 8 bases and 1 base, there was a span of 6 bases. The CDR3 DNA reads as TGTGCCAGCCGAGAATCCTACGAGCAGTACTTC. As protein: CASRESYEQYF.

This clonotype has a count of ten or more. The V call is TRBV6-1, the J call TRBJ1-1, with D perhaps TRBD1 (5 bases). The V end was cut by 6 bases, the J end by 2 bases, with 10 bases between. Germline-derived CDR1 and CDR2 are MNHNS and SASEGT. The CDR3 sequence is 13 residues long. The CDR3 region is CASRFDRNTEAFF. The CDR3 nucleotides are TGTGCCAGCAGATTCGACAGAAACACTGAAGCTTTCTTT.

This clonotype was seen at least ten times. This chain joins TRBV6-1 and TRBJ2-3, with D unclear. The CDR3 covers 11 residues. The germline CDR1 and CDR2 sequences are MNHNS and SASEGT. Trimming stripped 7 bases from V and 2 bases from J, with 4 bases between. CDR3: CASTLTDTQYF. The CDR3 nucleotides read TGTGCCAGCACTCTCACAGATACGCAGTATTTT.

This clonotype was seen a few times. The rearrangement links TRBV14 to TRBJ1-2; D is perhaps TRBD1 (5 bases). The germline CDR1 and CDR2 sequences are SGHDN and FVKESK. The V end lost 1 base, the J end lost 5 bases, and 14 bases lay between the germline ends. CDR3 size: 15 residues. CDR3 DNA: TGTGCCAGCAGCCAAGGCTCAGGGCTGGGGTATGGCTACACCTTC. As protein: CASSQGSGLGYGYTF.

This clonotype has at least ten counts. The CDR3 is CASSHLNRENIGKNIQYF. For the CDR3, the DNA is TGTGCCAGCAGCCACCTGAACCGTGAAAACATTGGCAAAAACATTCAGTACTTC. The genes are TRBV14 and TRBJ2-4; D unclear. The V gene lost 3 bases and the J gene lost 3 bases, with 21 bases spanning the gap. Germline CDR1 and CDR2: SGHDN and FVKESK. This CDR3 is 18 amino acids long.

This clonotype occurred many times. The chain recombines TRBV6-1 with TRBJ1-5; D gene ambiguous. This CDR3 contains 13 residues. V dropped 0 bases and J dropped 5 bases, with 5 bases sitting between them. Germline-derived CDR1 and CDR2 are MNHNS and SASEGT. CDR3 region: CASSEAKHQPQHF. CDR3 nucleotides: TGTGCCAGCAGTGAAGCTAAACATCAGCCCCAGCATTTT.

This chain joins TRBV12-3 or TRBV12-4 and TRBJ1-1; 8 positions agree with TRBD1. The CDR3 totals 20 residues. With 0 bases clipped from V and 2 bases from J, the junction kept 17 bases outside the gene matches. The CDR3 region is CASSLAGRYSGQGLNTEAFF. In nucleotides, the CDR3 is TGTGCCAGCAGTTTAGCGGGGCGGTACAGTGGACAGGGCCTAAACACTGAAGCTTTCTTT.